The 32 T cell receptor beta chains given below trace back to one sample, sequenced in a study of Ad26.COV2.S vaccination and SARS-CoV-2 variants. The treatment here: 15 to 20 received Ad26.COV2.S at low or high dose, single or two shots; roughly five received placebo; per-sample allocation not given. Day 63 after the first injection of vaccine or placebo was the sampling time. TCRdb's table, derived via immunoSEQ multiplex PCR, lists solely in-frame clones and lacks some. The table has 440,000 or so clones, about 92% seen once. Sequences were derived from peripheral blood, sampled in a trial of Ad26.COV2.S vaccine versus placebo. The source of these receptors is a person aged 18-60 years who received the Ad26.COV2.S COVID-19 vaccine or a placebo.

This chain connects TRBV18 to TRBJ2-5; 12 positions agree with TRBD1. Trimming removed 0 bases from V and 3 bases from J; junction bases left unmatched: 17. The CDR3 is 21 residues long. Germline assignment: CDR1 KGHSH and CDR2 LQKENI. This chain's CDR3 is CASSPPAIRDRGLLLEETQYF. CDR3 DNA sequence: TGTGCCAGCTCACCACCTGCTATTCGGGACAGGGGGCTTCTTTTGGAAGAGACCCAGTACTTC.

This clone was seen once. V and J are TRBV20-1 and TRBJ2-6; 9 bases agree with TRBD1. Unmatched junction bases numbered 8, after V lost 3 bases and J lost 2 bases. Germline V gene data show CDR1 as DFQATT and CDR2 as SNEGSKA (reference sequence). CDR3 length: 17 amino acids. DNA of the CDR3: TGCAGTGCTAGTTTGGGACAGGGTCATCCTGGGGCCAACGTCCTGACTTTC. The encoded protein is CSASLGQGHPGANVLTF.

The rearrangement joins TRBV7-8 to TRBJ2-7; 9 bases line up with TRBD1. The CDR3 is 14 amino acids. Trimming removed 1 base from V and 7 bases from J; junction bases left unmatched: 5. Germline-derived CDR1 and CDR2 are SGHVS and FQNEAQ. CDR3 in amino acids: CASSLVGQGMEQYF. The CDR3 region has the DNA TGTGCCAGCAGCTTAGTCGGACAGGGGATGGAGCAGTACTTC.

This chain connects TRBV27 to TRBJ2-2; the D gene is possibly TRBD1 (5 bases). The germline V and J ends were trimmed by 6 bases and 5 bases, with 10 bases remaining between them. Germline V gives CDR1 MNHEY, CDR2 SMNVEV (reference sequence). CDR3 size: 13 residues. CDR3 in DNA: TGTGCCAGCAGCCGACAGCTAACCGGGGAGCTGTTTTTT. Protein product: CASSRQLTGELFF.

This clone was counted between two and nine times. The V gene is TRBV5-4, the J gene TRBJ2-7; D remains unclear. This CDR3 is built from 12 residues. The V and J ends lost 2 bases and 0 bases respectively, with 3 bases between them. Germline V gene data show CDR1 as SGHNT and CDR2 as YYREEE (reference sequence). CDR3 region: CASSFHSYEQYF. CDR3 bases: TGTGCCAGCAGCTTCCACTCCTACGAGCAGTACTTC.

The V and J genes are TRBV5-1 and TRBJ2-7; 7 nucleotides agree with TRBD2. The CDR3 spans 14 residues. The germline V gene encodes CDR1 SGHRS and CDR2 YFSETQ. V was clipped by 5 bases and J by 0 bases; unmatched bases: 5. The CDR3 coding sequence is TGCGCCAGCAGAATTAGCGGGTTCTCCTACGAGCAGTACTTC. It specifies CASRISGFSYEQYF. The full variable domain, in which reference TRBV5-1 and TRBJ2-7 provide the parts outside the CDR3, is KAGVTQTPRYLIKTRGQQVTLSCSPISGHRSVSWYQQTPGQGLQFLFEYFSETQRNKGNFPGRFSGRQFSNSRSEMNVSTLELGDSALYLCASRISGFSYEQYFGPGTRLTVT.

This chain uses TRBV3-1 (or the pseudogene TRBV3-2) with TRBJ2-7, with 12 bases that match TRBD1. The V and J ends lost 2 bases and 5 bases, in that order; junction bases with no gene match: 7. This CDR3 comprises 16 residues. Germline values: CDR1 LGHDT, CDR2 YNNKEL (reference sequence). In DNA form, the CDR3 reads TGTGCCAGCAGCCAAAGGGAGGGACAGGGGGCCCACGAGCAGTACTTC. It translates to CASSQREGQGAHEQYF.

The chain joins TRBV7-3 to TRBJ1-3; 7 positions agree with TRBD1. This CDR3 has 15 amino acids. V shed 5 bases and J 0 bases; nucleotides not matched to a gene: 4. Per germline, CDR1 SGHTA and CDR2 FQGTGA. The CDR3 sequence is CASSPGDSSGNTIYF. Written as DNA, the CDR3 is TGTGCCAGCAGCCCAGGGGACAGCTCTGGAAACACCATATATTTT. Full variable domain (outside the CDR3, taken from reference TRBV7-3 and TRBJ1-3): GAGVSQTPSNKVTEKGKYVELRCDPISGHTALYWYRQSLGQGPEFLIYFQGTGAADDSGLPNDRFFAVRPEGSVSTLKIQRTERGDSAVYLCASSPGDSSGNTIYFGEGSWLTVV.

The chain carries TRBV12-3 or TRBV12-4 and TRBJ1-5; D gene uncertain. V gave up 5 bases and J gave up 6 bases, with 8 bases separating them. This CDR3 region has 12 residues. CDR3 residues: CASSAASQPQHF. As DNA, the CDR3 is TGTGCCAGCAGTGCAGCCTCTCAGCCCCAGCATTTT.

The chain links TRBV11-3 to TRBJ2-1; 8 bases match TRBD2. Germline CDR1 reads SGHNT; CDR2 reads YENEEA. Trimming removed 4 bases from V and 4 bases from J; junction bases left unmatched: 6. The CDR3 consists of 15 residues. The CDR3 DNA reads as TGTGCCAGCAGCTATAGCGGGATCGGATACAATGAGCAGTTCTTC. This translates into CASSYSGIGYNEQFF.

The J gene is TRBJ2-3, the V gene TRBV18; 7 nucleotides align to TRBD2. The CDR3 is 16 amino acids. V shed 5 bases, J shed 0 bases, and the junction held 8 bases outside the gene matches. In germline, CDR1 is KGHSH, CDR2 LQKENI. CDR3 sequence (DNA): TGTGCCAGCTCATCAACAGCGGGAACTAGCACAGATACGCAGTATTTT. Protein sequence: CASSSTAGTSTDTQYF.

The chain recombines TRBV11-2 with TRBJ2-7, with 7 bases lining up with TRBD1. V lost 6 bases, J lost 3 bases, and 5 bases stayed unmatched. The germline V gene encodes CDR1 SGHAT and CDR2 FQNNGV. This CDR3 contains 13 residues. CDR3 sequence: CASSSGTVYEQYF. In DNA form, the CDR3 reads TGTGCCAGCAGTTCCGGGACAGTCTACGAGCAGTACTTC.

The genes are TRBV6-2 or TRBV6-3 and TRBJ2-7, with 7 bases matching TRBD2. V dropped 5 bases and J dropped 6; count of bases not matched to a gene: 10. This CDR3 is 14 amino acids long. CDR1 is MNHEY, CDR2 SVGEGT, per germline. CDR3 bases: TGTGCCAGCAGTAGCGGGATGGGTCGTTTCGAGCAGTACTTC. Its translation: CASSSGMGRFEQYF.

The rearrangement links TRBV28 to TRBJ2-3; 9 bases align to TRBD2. The CDR3 runs 14 residues. CDR1 and CDR2 (germline): MDHEN, SYDVKM. V gave up 7 bases and J gave up 2 bases; unmatched junction bases: 4. The CDR3 nucleotides read TGTGCCAGCATAGGCGGGAGGGCCACAGATACGCAGTATTTT. It specifies CASIGGRATDTQYF.

V usage is TRBV6-5 and J usage is TRBJ2-7; possibly TRBD1 for D (6 bases). Germline CDR1 and CDR2: MNHEY and SVGAGI. V was trimmed by 5 bases and J by 1 base, leaving 9 bases between them. The CDR3 is made up of 13 amino acids. The DNA of the CDR3 is TGTGCCAGCAGTCTGACAGGATCCTACGAGCAGTACTTC. It is translated as CASSLTGSYEQYF.

This clone was counted a single time. The genes are TRBV9 and TRBJ1-6; 10 nucleotides line up with TRBD1. This CDR3 is 15 amino acids long. J was trimmed by 9 bases and V by 4 bases; bases with no gene match: 7. CDR1 and CDR2 from the germline V gene are SGDLS and YYNGEE. This chain's CDR3 is CASSLTGGVISPLHF. The CDR3 DNA follows: TGTGCCAGCAGCTTGACAGGGGGCGTGATTTCACCCCTCCACTTT.

The rearrangement uses TRBV19 and TRBJ1-5; 8 positions agree with TRBD1. The CDR3 runs 16 residues. Germline lookup yields CDR1 LNHDA and CDR2 SQIVND (reference sequence). After removal of 6 bases from V and 1 base from J, the junction contained 8 bases not matched to a gene. CDR3 in amino acids: CASSIGQGMSNQPQHF. In DNA form, the CDR3 reads TGTGCCAGTAGCATTGGACAGGGCATGAGCAATCAGCCCCAGCATTTT.

The V and J genes are TRBV7-9 and TRBJ2-7; D is unclear. The ends were cut back, 5 bases at V and 5 bases at J, with 10 bases in the middle. This CDR3 is built from 12 residues. Germline-derived CDR1 and CDR2 are SEHNR and FQNEAQ (reference sequence). The CDR3 nucleotides are TGTGCCAGCAGCACCCTAGGTCACGAGCAGTACTTC. Translation: CASSTLGHEQYF.

The gene calls are TRBV28 and TRBJ1-1; 7 bases map to TRBD1. The length of the CDR3 is 14 residues. The V segment lost 4 bases and the J segment 6 bases; nucleotides outside the gene matches: 8. Per the germline V gene, CDR1 is MDHEN and CDR2 is SYDVKM. DNA for the CDR3: TGTGCCAGCAGTTGGCAGGGGGAGGAGGCTGAAGCTTTCTTT. Amino acids: CASSWQGEEAEAFF.

Note on this clone: A read error may produce the germline difference seen at one junction end. The chain carries TRBV5-6 and TRBJ1-4; D gene ambiguous. Germline CDR1 SGHDT, CDR2 YYEEEE. There are 11 residues in the CDR3. The CDR3 DNA follows: TGTGCCAGCAGCTTGAGTGAACAGATCGTTTTT. As protein: CASSLSEQIVF.

In this sample, this clone turned up once. The CDR3 loop reads CATSTGGPRNQPQHF. CDR3 coding DNA: TGTGCCACCAGCACAGGGGGCCCACGCAATCAGCCCCAGCATTTT. The chain couples TRBV24-1 to TRBJ1-5, with TRBD1 matching 9 bases. Per germline, CDR1 KGHDR and CDR2 SFDVKD. The CDR3 is 15 residues long. The ends lost 7 bases at V and 2 bases at J; junction bases unmatched: 5.

The DNA of the CDR3 is TGTGCCAGCAGCCCCTCCGGGGGCGATGAGCAGTTCTTC. It codes for CASSPSGGDEQFF. The rearrangement links TRBV9 to TRBJ2-1; D tentatively reads TRBD1 or TRBD2 (6 bases each). The V end lost 4 bases, the J end lost 8 bases, and 13 bases lay between the germline ends. Germline CDR1 SGDLS, CDR2 YYNGEE. The CDR3 spans 13 residues.

This chain joins TRBV7-9 and TRBJ2-7, with TRBD2 as a possible D gene (5 bases). Germline CDR1 and CDR2: SEHNR and FQNEAQ (reference sequence). With 4 bases removed from V and 2 bases from J, the gap between germline ends came to 12 bases. The CDR3 spans 14 residues. CDR3 protein: CASSYEGLTYEQYF. CDR3 in DNA: TGTGCCAGCAGCTATGAGGGCTTAACCTACGAGCAGTACTTC.

About this clone: This sample also contains other DNA sequences that code for the same CDR3. CDR3: CASSLGTGLYEQYF. CDR3 nucleotide sequence: TGTGCCAGCAGCTTAGGGACAGGGCTGTACGAGCAGTACTTC. The chain links TRBV11-2 to TRBJ2-7, with 8 nucleotides matching TRBD1. Germline V CDR1 and CDR2: SGHAT, FQNNGV. V shed 1 base and J 4 bases; nucleotides not matched to a gene: 3. The CDR3 loop spans 14 amino acids. The full variable domain, with the rest looked up from reference TRBV11-2 and TRBJ2-7, is EAGVAQSPRYKIIEKRQSVAFWCNPISGHATLYWYQQILGQGPKLLIQFQNNGVVDDSQLPKDRFSAERLKGVDSTLKIQPAKLEDSAVYLCASSLGTGLYEQYFGPGTRLTVT.

The V gene is TRBV25-1, the J gene TRBJ2-1; 10 bases fit TRBD2. Germline trimming cut 6 bases from V and 8 bases from J; bases unmatched to any gene: 4. Germline values: CDR1 MGHDK, CDR2 SYGVNS. This CDR3 has 13 amino acids. The CDR3 loop is CASSLAGADEQFF. CDR3 nucleotides: TGTGCCAGCAGCCTAGCGGGAGCAGATGAGCAGTTCTTC.

The gene calls are TRBV2 and TRBJ2-1; D is perhaps TRBD1 (5 bases). There are 14 residues in the CDR3. Germline V gives CDR1 SNHLY, CDR2 FYNNEI. Between the trimmed V and J ends, which lost 5 bases and 2 bases, there was a span of 10 bases. CDR3 in amino acids: CASSFRTPYNEQFF. The CDR3 region has the DNA TGTGCCAGCAGTTTTCGGACACCCTACAATGAGCAGTTCTTC.

The genes are TRBV29-1 and TRBJ2-7; 7 bases fit TRBD2. V shed 1 base and J 3 bases; nucleotides not matched to a gene: 6. The CDR3 runs to 14 residues. CDR1 is SQVTM and CDR2 is ANQGSEA in the germline V gene. The CDR3 region is CSVEAGGESYEQYF. CDR3 in DNA: TGCAGCGTTGAAGCGGGAGGTGAGAGCTACGAGCAGTACTTC.

The chain carries TRBV4-2 and TRBJ2-7; the D gene is possibly TRBD2 (7 bases). The CDR3 is 16 amino acids. The germline V and J ends were trimmed by 0 bases and 3 bases, with 15 bases remaining between them. CDR1 and CDR2 (germline): LGHNA, YNFKEQ. Written as DNA, the CDR3 is TGTGCCAGCAGCCAAGATCTCAGAGGGGGGGGCTACGAGCAGTACTTC. It specifies CASSQDLRGGGYEQYF.

The V call is TRBV2, the J call TRBJ2-3; D may be TRBD1 (5 bases). Germline assignment: CDR1 SNHLY and CDR2 FYNNEI. The CDR3 extends over 17 amino acids. V lost 0 bases and J lost 2, with 15 bases in between. The CDR3 DNA reads as TGTGCCAGCAGTGAAGCGCTTAGGGGTATAAACACAGATACGCAGTATTTT. Its protein product is CASSEALRGINTDTQYF.

J is TRBJ2-3 and V is TRBV14; weak D call: TRBD2 (5 bases). Germline V CDR1 and CDR2: SGHDN, FVKESK. The CDR3 has 12 residues. Trimming removed 4 bases from V and 5 bases from J, with 7 bases in between. This CDR3 is CASSLRGDTQYF. CDR3 coding DNA: TGTGCCAGCAGCCTCCGGGGAGATACGCAGTATTTT.

CDR3 amino acids: CSGGGTSRDEQFF. CDR3 in DNA: TGCAGCGGGGGAGGGACTAGTCGGGATGAGCAGTTCTTC. The chain uses TRBV29-1 and TRBJ2-1, with 8 positions matching TRBD2. The CDR3 is 13 residues long. Looked up from germline, CDR1 is SQVTM and CDR2 is ANQGSEA. After removal of 7 bases from V and 8 bases from J, the junction contained 10 bases not matched to a gene.

The rearrangement uses TRBV5-1 and TRBJ2-3, with TRBD1 as a possible D gene (6 bases). CDR1 and CDR2 (germline): SGHRS, YFSETQ. Trimming shortened V by 1 base and J by 3 bases, and 18 bases separated the two germline ends. The length of the CDR3 is 17 residues. The DNA of the CDR3 is TGCGCCAGCAGCTTGACGTTAAACAGGGACGGGACAGATACGCAGTATTTT. Its protein product is CASSLTLNRDGTDTQYF.